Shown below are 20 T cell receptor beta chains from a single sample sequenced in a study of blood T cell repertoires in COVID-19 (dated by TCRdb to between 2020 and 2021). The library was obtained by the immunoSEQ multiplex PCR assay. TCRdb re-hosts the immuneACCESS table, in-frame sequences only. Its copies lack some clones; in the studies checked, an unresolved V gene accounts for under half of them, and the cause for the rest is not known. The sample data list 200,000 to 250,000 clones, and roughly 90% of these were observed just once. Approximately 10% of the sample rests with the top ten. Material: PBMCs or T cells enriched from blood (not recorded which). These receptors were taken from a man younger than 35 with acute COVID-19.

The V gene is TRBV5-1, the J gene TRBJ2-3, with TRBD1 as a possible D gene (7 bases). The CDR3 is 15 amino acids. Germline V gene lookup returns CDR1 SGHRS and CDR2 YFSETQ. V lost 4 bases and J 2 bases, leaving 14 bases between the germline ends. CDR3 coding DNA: TGCGCCAGCAGCCCCAGGGGGACTTACACAGATACGCAGTATTTT. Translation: CASSPRGTYTDTQYF.

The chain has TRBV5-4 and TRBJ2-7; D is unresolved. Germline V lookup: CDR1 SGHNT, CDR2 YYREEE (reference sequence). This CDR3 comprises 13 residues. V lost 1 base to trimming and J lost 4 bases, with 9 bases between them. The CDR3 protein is CASSLWQTYEQYF. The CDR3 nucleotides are TGTGCCAGCAGCTTGTGGCAGACTTACGAGCAGTACTTC.

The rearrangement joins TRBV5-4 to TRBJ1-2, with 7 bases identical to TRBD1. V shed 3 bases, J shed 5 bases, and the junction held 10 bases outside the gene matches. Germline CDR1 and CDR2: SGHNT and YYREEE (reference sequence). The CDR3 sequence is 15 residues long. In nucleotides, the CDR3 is TGTGCCAGCAGCTCGCCGGGAGGGGGCGTTTATGGCTACACCTTC. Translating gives CASSSPGGGVYGYTF.

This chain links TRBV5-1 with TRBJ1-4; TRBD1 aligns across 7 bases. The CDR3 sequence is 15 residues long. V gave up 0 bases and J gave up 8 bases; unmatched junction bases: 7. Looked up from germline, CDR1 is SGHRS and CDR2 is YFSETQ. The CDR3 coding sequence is TGCGCCAGCAGCTTGGGGGGGACAGCCCGAGAAAAACTGTTTTTT. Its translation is CASSLGGTAREKLFF.

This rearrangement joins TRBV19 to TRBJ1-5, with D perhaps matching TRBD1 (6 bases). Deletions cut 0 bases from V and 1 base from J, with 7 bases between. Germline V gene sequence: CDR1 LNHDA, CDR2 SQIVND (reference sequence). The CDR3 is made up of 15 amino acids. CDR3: CASSIDQGSNQPQHF. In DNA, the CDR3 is TGTGCCAGTAGTATAGATCAGGGGAGCAATCAGCCCCAGCATTTT.

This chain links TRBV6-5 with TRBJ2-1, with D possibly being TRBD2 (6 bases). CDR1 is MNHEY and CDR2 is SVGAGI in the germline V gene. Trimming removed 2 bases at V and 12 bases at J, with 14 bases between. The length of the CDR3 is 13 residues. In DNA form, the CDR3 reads TGTGCCAGCAGTTACGCTAGCGAGGGCGCGCAGTTCTTC. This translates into CASSYASEGAQFF.

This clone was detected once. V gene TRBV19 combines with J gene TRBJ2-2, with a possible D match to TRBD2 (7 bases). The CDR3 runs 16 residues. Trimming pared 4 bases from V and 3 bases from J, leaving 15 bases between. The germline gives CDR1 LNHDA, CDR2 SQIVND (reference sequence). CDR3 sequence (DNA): TGTGCCAGTAGTACCGACGGGGGGCACTACACCGGGGAGCTGTTTTTT. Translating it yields CASSTDGGHYTGELFF. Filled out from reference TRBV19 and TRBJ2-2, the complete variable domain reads DGGITQSPKYLFRKEGQNVTLSCEQNLNHDAMYWYRQDPGQGLRLIYYSQIVNDFQKGDIAEGYSVSREKKESFPLTVTSAQKNPTAFYLCASSTDGGHYTGELFFGEGSRLTVL.

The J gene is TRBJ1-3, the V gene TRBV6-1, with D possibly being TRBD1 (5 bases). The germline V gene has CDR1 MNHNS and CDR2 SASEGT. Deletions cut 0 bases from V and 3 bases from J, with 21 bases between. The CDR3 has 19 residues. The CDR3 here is CASSEAGGGVLTYGNTIYF. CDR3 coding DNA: TGTGCCAGCAGTGAAGCAGGAGGAGGGGTGTTAACGTATGGAAACACCATATATTTT.

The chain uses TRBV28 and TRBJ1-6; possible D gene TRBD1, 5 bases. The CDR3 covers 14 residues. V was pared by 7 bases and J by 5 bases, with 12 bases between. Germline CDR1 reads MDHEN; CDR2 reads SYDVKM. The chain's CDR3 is CASKPDSHNSPLHF. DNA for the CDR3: TGTGCCAGCAAGCCCGACAGCCATAATTCACCCCTCCACTTT.

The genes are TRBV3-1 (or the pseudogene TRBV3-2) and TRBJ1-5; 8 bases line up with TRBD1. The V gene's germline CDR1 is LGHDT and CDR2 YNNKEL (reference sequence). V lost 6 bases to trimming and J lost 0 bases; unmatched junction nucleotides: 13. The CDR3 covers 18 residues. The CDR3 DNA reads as TGTGCCAGCAGATCCGGCAGGGGGCGCAGGCGTAGCAATCAGCCCCAGCATTTT. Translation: CASRSGRGRRRSNQPQHF.

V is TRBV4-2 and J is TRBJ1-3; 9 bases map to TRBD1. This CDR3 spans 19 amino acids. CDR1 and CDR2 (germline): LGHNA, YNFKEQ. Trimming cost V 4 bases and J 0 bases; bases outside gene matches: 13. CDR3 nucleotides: TGTGCCAGCAGCCGAGGGACAGGGACAGTTTCTCTCTCTGGAAACACCATATATTTT. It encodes CASSRGTGTVSLSGNTIYF.

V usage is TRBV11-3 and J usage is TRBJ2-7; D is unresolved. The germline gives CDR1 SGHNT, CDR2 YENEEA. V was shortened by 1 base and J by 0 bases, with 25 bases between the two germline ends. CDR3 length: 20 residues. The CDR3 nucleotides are TGTGCCAGCAGCTTAGTCAATGGTCGGTCAGGCCTATTCCCCTCCTACGAGCAGTACTTC. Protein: CASSLVNGRSGLFPSYEQYF.

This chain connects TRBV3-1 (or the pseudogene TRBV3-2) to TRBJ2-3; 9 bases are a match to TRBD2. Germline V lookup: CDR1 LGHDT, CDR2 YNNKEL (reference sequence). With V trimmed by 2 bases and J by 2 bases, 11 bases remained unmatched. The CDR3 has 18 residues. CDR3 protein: CASSQRPMVAGDTDTQYF. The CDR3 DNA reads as TGTGCCAGCAGCCAACGTCCAATGGTAGCGGGAGACACAGATACGCAGTATTTT.

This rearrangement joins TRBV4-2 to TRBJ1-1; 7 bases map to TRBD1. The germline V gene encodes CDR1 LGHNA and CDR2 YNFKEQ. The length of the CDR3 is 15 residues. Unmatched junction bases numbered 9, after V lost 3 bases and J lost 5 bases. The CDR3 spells CASSQAPWGQTEAFF. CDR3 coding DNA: TGTGCCAGCAGCCAGGCCCCTTGGGGACAGACTGAAGCTTTCTTT.

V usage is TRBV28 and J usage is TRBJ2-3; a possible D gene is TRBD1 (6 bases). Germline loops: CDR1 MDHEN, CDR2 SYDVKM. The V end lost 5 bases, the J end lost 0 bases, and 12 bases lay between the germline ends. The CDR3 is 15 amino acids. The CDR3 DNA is TGTGCCAGCAGTCGCAGGGGCGGGAGCACAGATACGCAGTATTTT. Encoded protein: CASSRRGGSTDTQYF.

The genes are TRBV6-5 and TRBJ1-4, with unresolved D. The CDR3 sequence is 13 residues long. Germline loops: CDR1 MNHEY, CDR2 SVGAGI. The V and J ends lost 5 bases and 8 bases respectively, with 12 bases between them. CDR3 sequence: CASSPFLEEKLFF. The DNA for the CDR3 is TGTGCCAGCAGTCCGTTCCTTGAGGAAAAACTGTTTTTT.

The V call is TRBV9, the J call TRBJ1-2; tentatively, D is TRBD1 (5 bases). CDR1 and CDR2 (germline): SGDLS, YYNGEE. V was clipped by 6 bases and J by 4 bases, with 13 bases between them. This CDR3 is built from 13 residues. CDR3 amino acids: CASKGEEGYGYTF. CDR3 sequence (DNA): TGTGCCAGCAAAGGGGAGGAAGGCTATGGCTACACCTTC.

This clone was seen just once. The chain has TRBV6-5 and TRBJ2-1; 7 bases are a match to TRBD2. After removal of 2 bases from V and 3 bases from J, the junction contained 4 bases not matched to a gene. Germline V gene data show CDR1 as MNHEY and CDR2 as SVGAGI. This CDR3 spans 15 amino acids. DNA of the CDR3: TGTGCCAGCAGTTACGGCGGGAGCTACTACAATGAGCAGTTCTTC. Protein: CASSYGGSYYNEQFF.

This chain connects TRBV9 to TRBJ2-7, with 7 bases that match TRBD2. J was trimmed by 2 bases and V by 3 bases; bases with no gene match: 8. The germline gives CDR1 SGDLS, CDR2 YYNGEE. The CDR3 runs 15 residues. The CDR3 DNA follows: TGTGCCAGCAGCGAGGGAGGGACGGCCACCTACGAGCAGTACTTC. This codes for CASSEGGTATYEQYF.

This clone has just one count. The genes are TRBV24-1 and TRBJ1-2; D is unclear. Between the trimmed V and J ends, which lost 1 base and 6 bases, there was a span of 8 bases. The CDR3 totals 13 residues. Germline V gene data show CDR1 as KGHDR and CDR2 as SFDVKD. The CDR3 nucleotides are TGTGCCACCAGTGATTTTGGAGGGAATGGCTACACCTTC. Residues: CATSDFGGNGYTF.